These 4 T cell receptor beta chains originate from one sample sequenced in a study of T cells in Graves' hyperthyroidism and ophthalmopathy. Amplification of TCR beta CDR3 regions was performed using RNA transcripts as template. In the first-round RT-PCR of the TCR CDR3, the HTBI primer set was used. TCRdb processed the multiplex PCR reads anew with MiXCR; each CDR3 protein has one entry. The repertoire has 500,000 to 550,000 distinct CDR3 sequences, nearly 20% of them found once; the top ten carry roughly 44%. The material sequenced was blood. Every receptor here comes from a man aged 35 to 55 with Graves' ophthalmopathy.

This clonotype was picked up a small number of times. The rearrangement links TRBV5-1 to TRBJ2-5; 9 nucleotides line up with TRBD1. Germline loops: CDR1 SGHRS, CDR2 YFSETQ. The CDR3 has 15 residues. Losses at the gene ends were 4 bases for V and 5 bases for J; bases not matched to a gene: 9. CDR3 bases: TGCGCCAGCAGCGGCACAGGGGGCTCGGGGGAGACCCAGTACTTC. Translated: CASSGTGGSGETQYF.

This clonotype was detected many times. The chain links TRBV5-1 to TRBJ1-1; the D is unclear. CDR1 and CDR2 from the germline V gene are SGHRS and YFSETQ. With 0 bases removed from V and 5 bases from J, the gap between germline ends came to 8 bases. This CDR3 is 13 amino acids long. The CDR3 sequence is CASSLEVGTEAFF. As DNA, the CDR3 is TGCGCCAGCAGCTTGGAGGTGGGGACTGAAGCTTTCTTT.

This clonotype was seen only once. A single base separates this from a much larger clone, so it may be a read error. This chain uses TRBV12-3 or TRBV12-4 with TRBJ1-4, with 10 bases matching TRBD1. The CDR3 runs 15 residues. The CDR3 sequence is CAGRPRTGGFGKLFF. DNA for the CDR3: TGTGCCGGCAGGCCCAGGACAGGGGGTTTTGGAAAACTGTTTTTT.

The V call is TRBV11-2, the J call TRBJ2-7, with 10 bases that match TRBD1. Trimming cost V 5 bases and J 7 bases; bases outside gene matches: 11. The CDR3 is 15 amino acids. CDR1 is SGHAT, CDR2 FQNNGV, per germline. The CDR3 reads CASSVGTGAPREQYF. Here the CDR3 DNA reads TGTGCCAGCAGCGTTGGGACAGGGGCCCCGAGGGAGCAGTACTTC.